Presented here are 4 T cell receptor beta chains from one specimen sequenced in a study of OX40 agonist ivuxolimab in advanced cancers. Assay: immunoSEQ multiplex PCR; the TCRdb copy retains only in-frame clones and omits some. The sample includes some 57,000 clones, roughly 85% seen only once; the top ten take around 0.52%. Sequencing was performed on CD4+ or CD8+ T cells sorted from blood, taken in a trial of the OX40 agonist ivuxolimab. The source of these receptors is an adult with an advanced solid tumor such as melanoma, head and neck, liver or kidney cancer.

This sequence joins TRBV5-4 and TRBJ2-7, with a weak D call TRBD2 (5 bases). V lost 0 bases, J lost 6 bases, and 13 bases lay in between. This CDR3 region has 14 residues. CDR1 and CDR2 (germline): SGHNT, YYREEE (reference sequence). CDR3 amino acids: CASSLALDSGEQYF. In DNA, the CDR3 is TGTGCCAGCAGCTTGGCACTAGACTCAGGCGAGCAGTACTTC.

CDR3 in amino acids: CASSYIGLVASDTQYF. CDR3 nucleotides: TGTGCCAGCAGCTACATCGGACTAGTGGCCTCAGATACGCAGTATTTT. This rearrangement joins TRBV7-2 to TRBJ2-3; 7 bases are a match to TRBD2. Germline V gene data show CDR1 as SGHTA and CDR2 as FQGNSA. CDR3 length equals 16 residues. V trimming: 4 bases; J trimming: 4 bases; junction bases outside the gene matches: 11.

This rearrangement joins TRBV6-1 to TRBJ1-6, with TRBD1 as a possible D gene (5 bases). Germline-derived CDR1 and CDR2 are MNHNS and SASEGT. The CDR3 consists of 15 residues. V shed 1 base and J shed 5 bases, with 9 bases lying between them. CDR3 nucleotides: TGTGCCAGCAGTGAAGTAGGGGCAGATAATTCACCCCTCCACTTT. Translating gives CASSEVGADNSPLHF.

This sequence joins TRBV28 and TRBJ2-5; D is unresolved. Per germline, CDR1 MDHEN and CDR2 SYDVKM. V shed 7 bases and J shed 5 bases, with 14 bases lying between them. This CDR3 contains 13 residues. CDR3 sequence: CASTAPVEETQYF. The CDR3 bases are TGTGCCAGCACCGCTCCAGTGGAGGAGACCCAGTACTTC.